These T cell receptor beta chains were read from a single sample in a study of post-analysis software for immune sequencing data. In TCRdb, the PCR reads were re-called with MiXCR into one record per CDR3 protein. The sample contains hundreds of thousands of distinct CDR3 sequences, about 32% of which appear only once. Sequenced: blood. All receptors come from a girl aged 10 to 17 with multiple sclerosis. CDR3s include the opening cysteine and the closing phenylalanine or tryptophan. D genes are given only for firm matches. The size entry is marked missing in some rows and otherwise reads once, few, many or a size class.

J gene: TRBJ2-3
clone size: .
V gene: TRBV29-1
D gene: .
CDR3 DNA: TGCAGCGTTGTTTCCCAGGCAGTGGATACGCAGTATTTT
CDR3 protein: CSVVSQAVDTQYF

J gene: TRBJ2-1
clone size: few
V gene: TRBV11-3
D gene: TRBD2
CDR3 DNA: TGTGCCAGCAGCCAGACTAGCGGGGGGGCACGTGAGCAGTTCTTC
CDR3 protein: CASSQTSGGAREQFF

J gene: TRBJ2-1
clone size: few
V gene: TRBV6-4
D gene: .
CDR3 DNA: TGTGCCAGCAGTGATACTAGCCGCCAGTATTACAATGAGCAGTTCTTC
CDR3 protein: CASSDTSRQYYNEQFF

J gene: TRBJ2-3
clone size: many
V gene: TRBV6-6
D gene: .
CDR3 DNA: TGTGCCAGCAGGTCGGGGGCGCGGAGCACAGATACGCAGTATTTT
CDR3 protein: CASRSGARSTDTQYF

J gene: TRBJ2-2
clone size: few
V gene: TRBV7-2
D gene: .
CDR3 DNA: TGTGCCAGCAGCTTATCAGGGGTGAACACCGGGGAGCTGTTTTTT
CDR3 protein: CASSLSGVNTGELFF

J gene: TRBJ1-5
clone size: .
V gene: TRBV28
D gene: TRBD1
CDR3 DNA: TGTGCCAGCAGCGACACAGGGGAGAGCAATCAGCCCCAGCATTTT
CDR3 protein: CASSDTGESNQPQHF

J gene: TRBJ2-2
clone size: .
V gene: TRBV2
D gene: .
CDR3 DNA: TGTGCCCCTCGAGGCACGGACACCGGGGAGCTGTTTTTT
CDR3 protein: CAPRGTDTGELFF

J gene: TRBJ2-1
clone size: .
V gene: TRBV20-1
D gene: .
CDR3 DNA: TGCAGTGCTAGTAATCCCCGGTCGCCCAATGAGCAGTTCTTC
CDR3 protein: CSASNPRSPNEQFF

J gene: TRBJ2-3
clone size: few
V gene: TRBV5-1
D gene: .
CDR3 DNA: TGCGCCAGCAGCCAGTTTCTTAGCACAGATACGCAGTATTTT
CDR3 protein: CASSQFLSTDTQYF

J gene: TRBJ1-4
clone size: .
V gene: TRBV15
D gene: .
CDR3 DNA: TGTGCCACCAGCAGACAGGGTGAAGAAAAACTGTTTTTT
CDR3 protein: CATSRQGEEKLFF

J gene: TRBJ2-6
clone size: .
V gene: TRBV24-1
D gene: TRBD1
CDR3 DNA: TGTGCCACCGCTCGACAGGGTCCCGCGGGGGCCAACGTCCTGACTTTC
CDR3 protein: CATARQGPAGANVLTF

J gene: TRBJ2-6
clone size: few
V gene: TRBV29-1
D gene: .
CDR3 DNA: TGCAGCGTTGTGGGCCTCTCTGGGGCCAACGTCCTGACTTTC
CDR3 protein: CSVVGLSGANVLTF

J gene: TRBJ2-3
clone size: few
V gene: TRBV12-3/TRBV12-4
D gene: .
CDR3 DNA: TGTGCCAGCAGTTTTGACGCCCGGGATACGCAGTATTTT
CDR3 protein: CASSFDARDTQYF

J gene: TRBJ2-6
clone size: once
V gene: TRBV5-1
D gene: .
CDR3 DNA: TGCGCCAGCAGCTCGGCCCCATCTGGGGCCAACGTCCGGACTTTC
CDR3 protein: CASSSAPSGANVRTF

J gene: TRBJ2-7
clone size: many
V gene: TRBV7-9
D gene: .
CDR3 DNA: TGTGCCAGCAGCTTAGCCGGACACCACGAGCAGTACTTC
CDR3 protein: CASSLAGHHEQYF

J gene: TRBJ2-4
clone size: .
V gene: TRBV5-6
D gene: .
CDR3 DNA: TGTGCCAGCAGCTTTTTGCGGGACACAGAGTACTTC
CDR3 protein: CASSFLRDTEYF

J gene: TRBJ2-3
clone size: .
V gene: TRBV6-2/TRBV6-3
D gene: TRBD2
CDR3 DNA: TGTGCCAGCAGTTGGCCAGCGGGAGGGCCCGCAGATACGCAGTATTTT
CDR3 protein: CASSWPAGGPADTQYF

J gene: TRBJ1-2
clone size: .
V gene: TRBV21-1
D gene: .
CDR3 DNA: TGTGCCAGCAGCGGACGGAGAAGAGGCCGGTCGTACTATGGCTACACCTTC
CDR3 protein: CASSGRRRGRSYYGYTF

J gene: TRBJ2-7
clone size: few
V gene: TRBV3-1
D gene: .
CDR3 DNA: TGTGCCAGCAGCCAAGACGGCAACAGGGCCTACGAGCAGTACTTC
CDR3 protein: CASSQDGNRAYEQYF

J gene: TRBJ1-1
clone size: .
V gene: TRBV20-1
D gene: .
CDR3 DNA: TGCAGTGCTAGGGACTTGGGGGGGATGACTGAAGCTTTCTTT
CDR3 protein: CSARDLGGMTEAFF

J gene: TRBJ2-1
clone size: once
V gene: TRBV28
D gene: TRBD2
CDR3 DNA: TGTGCCAGCAGCCGCGGGAGGGGGTTGCATGAGCAGTTCTTC
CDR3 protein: CASSRGRGLHEQFF

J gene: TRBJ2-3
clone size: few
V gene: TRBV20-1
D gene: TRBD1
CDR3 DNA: TGCAGTGCTAGAGGACTCAGGGGCCGGGACAGGGATGTCACAGATACGCAGTATTTT
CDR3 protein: CSARGLRGRDRDVTDTQYF

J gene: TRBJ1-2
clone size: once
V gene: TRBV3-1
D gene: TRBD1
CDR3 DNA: TGTGCCAGCAGCCCGGACAGGCGAGACAATAGCTACACCTTC
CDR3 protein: CASSPDRRDNSYTF

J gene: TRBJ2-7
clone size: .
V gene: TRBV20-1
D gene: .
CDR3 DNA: TGCAGTGCTAGAGGACTAAGCTCCTACAATGAGCAGTACTTC
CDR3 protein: CSARGLSSYNEQYF

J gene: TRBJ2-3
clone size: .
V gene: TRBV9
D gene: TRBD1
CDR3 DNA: TGTGCCAGCAGCCCCCGGACAGGGAGCGCAGATACGCAGTATTTT
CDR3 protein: CASSPRTGSADTQYF

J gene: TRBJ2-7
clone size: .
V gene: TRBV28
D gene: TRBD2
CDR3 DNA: TGTGCCAGCAGTCCACTAGCGGCGGACTCCTACGAGCAGTACTTC
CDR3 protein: CASSPLAADSYEQYF

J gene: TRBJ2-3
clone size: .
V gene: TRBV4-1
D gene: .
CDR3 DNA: TGCGCCAGCAGCCCAGTGAGTTTGGGGATCCTCTTGACAGATACGCAGTATTTT
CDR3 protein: CASSPVSLGILLTDTQYF

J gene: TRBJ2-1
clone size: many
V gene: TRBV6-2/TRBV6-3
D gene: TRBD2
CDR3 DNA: TGTGCCAGCAGTTACCGGACTAGCGGGAGTTACAATGAGCAGTTCTTC
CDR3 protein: CASSYRTSGSYNEQFF

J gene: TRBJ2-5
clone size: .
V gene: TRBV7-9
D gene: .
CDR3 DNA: TGTGCCAGCGGCCCAGAGGGTTCCCAGTACTTC
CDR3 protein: CASGPEGSQYF

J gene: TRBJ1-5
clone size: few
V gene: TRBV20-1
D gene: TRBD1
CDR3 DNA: TGCAGTGCCCCGACAGGGGACTACAATCAGCCCCAGCATTTT
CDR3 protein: CSAPTGDYNQPQHF

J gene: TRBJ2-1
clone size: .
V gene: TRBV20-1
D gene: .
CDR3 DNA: TGCAGTGCTAGAGAACTAGCCATAAGCTCCTACAATGAGCAGTTCTTC
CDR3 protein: CSARELAISSYNEQFF

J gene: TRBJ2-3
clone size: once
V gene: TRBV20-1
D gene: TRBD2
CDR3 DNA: TGCAGTACTAGAGAACATAGCGGGGGCACAGATACGCAGTATTTT
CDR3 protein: CSTREHSGGTDTQYF

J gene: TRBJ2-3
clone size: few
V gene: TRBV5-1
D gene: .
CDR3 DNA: TGCGCCAGCAGACCAGGGGACAGCGGGCGTAGAGATACGCAGTATTTT
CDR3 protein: CASRPGDSGRRDTQYF

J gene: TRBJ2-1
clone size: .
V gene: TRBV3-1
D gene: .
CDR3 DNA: TGTGCCAGCAGCCAGGGTGGAGAGACCCAGTTCTTC
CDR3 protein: CASSQGGETQFF

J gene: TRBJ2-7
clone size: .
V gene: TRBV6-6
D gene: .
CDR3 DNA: TGTGCCAGCAGTTACTCTCCCACAAGGGACGAGCAGTACTTC
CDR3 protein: CASSYSPTRDEQYF

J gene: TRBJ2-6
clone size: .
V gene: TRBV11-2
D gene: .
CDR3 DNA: TGTGCCAGCAGCTTAGACTCAGGTTACAGGTTCACCGACTCTGGGGCCAACGTCCTGACTTTC
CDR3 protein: CASSLDSGYRFTDSGANVLTF

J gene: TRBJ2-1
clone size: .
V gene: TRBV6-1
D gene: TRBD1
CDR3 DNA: TGTGTCAGCAGTCGTCCCCGGGACAGGGAACGGGTAGCCCCTTATTTTGAGCAGTTCTTC
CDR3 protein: CVSSRPRDRERVAPYFEQFF

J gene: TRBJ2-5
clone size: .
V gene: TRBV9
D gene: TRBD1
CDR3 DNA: TGTGCCAGCAGCGTAGGTGGACAGGGGGGGAATAATGAGCAGTACTTC
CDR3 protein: CASSVGGQGGNNEQYF

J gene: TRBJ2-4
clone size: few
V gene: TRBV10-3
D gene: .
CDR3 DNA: TGTGCCATCAGTGAGTCAGGGAAAAACATTCAGTACTTC
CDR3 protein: CAISESGKNIQYF

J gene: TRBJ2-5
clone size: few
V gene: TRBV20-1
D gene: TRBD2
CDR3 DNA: TGCAGTGCTAGACAGCCAGGGACTAGCCCAGAGACCCAGTACTTC
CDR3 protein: CSARQPGTSPETQYF